Below, one T cell receptor beta chain is given with its context. Its target antigen remains unknown. Base qualities are not recorded, but no much larger clone differs from it by a single base. Cut back by 9 bases and 1 base, the V and J ends lie 7 bases apart. Inclusive of the bounding cysteine and phenylalanine, the CDR3 is 12 residues long. Solely the CDR3 DNA is kept, with 36 bases framed from the first base. CDR1 MRHNA and CDR2 SNTAGT are derived from the germline V gene. The collaborating institutions used their own protocols to collect whole blood in K2EDTA tubes. For TCRbeta analysis, collaborator samples were shipped as frozen whole blood, as isolated PBMCs, or as DNA extracted from either sample type. This specimen comes from a study of blood T cell repertoires in COVID-19 (dated by TCRdb to about 2020). Regarding the study in general: The collaborator samples originated in the United States, Italy and Spain and spanned the acute and convalescent phases of COVID-19. Where available, HLA class I and class II types were obtained from metadata supplied by the sample provider rather than from assay-based typing. The repertoires were made available in a free public database intended to serve as a resource for research on the immune response to SARS-CoV-2. Deeply sampled blood TCRbeta repertoires from subjects exposed to, actively infected with, or recovered from COVID-19 were included in the dataset. The prospective study material was composed of cDNA or gDNA derived from T cells, B-cell-depleted T cells, or PBMCs. Nearly every sample came with metadata listing a de-identified subject ID, COVID-19 status, age in years and sex. Samples were obtained from the ongoing ImmuneRACE study (first 160 participants) and from over a thousand subjects provided by 6 global collaborators.

TCRbeta CDR3 regions were amplified from genomic DNA using the immunoSEQ Assay, a bias-controlled multiplex PCR. In the original analysis: Nucleated cell counts per sample were estimated from amplification of reference gene primers within the assay. To quantify the absolute abundance of each unique TCRbeta CDR3 rearrangement, sequence reads were collapsed and filtered. For each sample, productive Simpson clonality was calculated by taking the square root of Simpson's diversity index across productive rearrangements. In TCRdb, the immuneACCESS table is reduced to in-frame sequences with V and J assigned. These tables do not hold every clone; where another copy was compared, an unresolved V gene accounts for under half, and the others remain unexplained. Clone size and V and J calls were adopted from that table, with D and trimming inferred from the DNA. Here the sample has some 250,000 clones; 80% to 85% occur a single time. Together, the top ten hold around 2.9% of the sample.

Overall study results and their limits: The amount of clinical and demographic metadata varied by source and participant and was provided uncurated.

The receptor chain draws on TRBV6-4 and TRBJ1-5, and the D gene may be TRBD1, 6 bases matching. The sample consisted of peripheral blood. This TCR came from a woman aged 55-69 years with active or convalescent COVID-19. The CDR3 protein is CASQGSNQPQHF. The sequenced DNA is TGTGCCAGTCAGGGGAGCAATCAGCCCCAGCATTTT.